A single T cell receptor beta chain is shown here with its context. These data come from a study of T cell changes during pregnancy in multiple sclerosis. Looked up from germline, CDR1 is MNHEY and CDR2 is SMNVEV (reference sequence). V lost 4 bases to trimming and J lost 2 bases; unmatched junction nucleotides: 10. The CDR3 contains 16 residues. This table comes from immunoSEQ multiplex PCR, and its TCRdb copy is limited to in-frame clones, with some not included. The table includes about 34,000 clones, 70% to 90% detected once. The sample consisted of CD8+ T cells from peripheral blood mononuclear cells, taken in the third trimester of pregnancy. The chain is built from TRBV27 and TRBJ1-2, with TRBD1 matching 7 bases. The TCR sequence derives from a female donor with multiple sclerosis, enrolled in a pregnancy study. CDR3 sequence: CASSSEEGAGNYGYTF. The CDR3 DNA sequence: TGTGCCAGCAGTTCGGAGGAGGGGGCGGGGAACTATGGCTACACCTTC.